This TCR beta chain was recorded in a study of vaccination effects on CD4 cells after COVID-19. The wider study: Samples that were drawn after vaccination came a median of 72 days after the second dose.

TCRdb's copy holds only in-frame clones and misses some; the assay was immunoSEQ multiplex PCR. The table records roughly 70,000 clones, less than 80% of them present only once. Study results and limitations: Pronounced clonal contraction occurred in clones induced by infection and by vaccine late after vaccination.

Before sequencing took place, the ViraFEST assay used viral peptide pools to expand antigen-specific CD4+ T cells. Culturing for about 9 days preceded CD4+ T cell isolation. Two-dose BNT162b2 or mRNA-1273 vaccination was given to participants. Among the vaccine recipients, none had a prior SARS-CoV-2 infection, and nucleocapsid antibodies were negative. PBMC were cultured at around 1.9 million per well with 10 IU/ml IL-2 and around 9.4 ug/ml peptides. In this sample, this clone turned up a few times. The antigen is undetermined. Compared with germline, one end of the junction differs, possibly owing to a read error. This TCR came from a human donor who received a COVID-19 vaccine. This specimen was CD4+ T cells from PBMCs cultured with HCoV-OC43 spike peptides, taken after COVID-19 vaccination. Subset described: HCoV-OC43 spike overlapping peptide pool stimulation.

The chain's CDR3 is CASTVDGRVGTGELFF. The CDR3 region has the DNA TGTGCCAGCACCGTAGACGGCAGGGTGGGCACCGGGGAGCTGTTTTTT. The chain has TRBV9 and TRBJ2-2, with D possibly matching TRBD1 (5 bases). CDR1 is SGDLS and CDR2 is YYNGEE in the germline V gene. CDR3 length equals 16 residues.